This note documents a single T cell receptor (beta chain) sequence. What it binds is not known. This record comes from a study of OX40 agonist ivuxolimab in advanced cancers. At the level of the study: Patients in the trial were receiving intravenous ivuxolimab every 2 weeks, at doses of 0.01 to 10 mg/kg.

Repertoires were generated with immunoSEQ multiplex PCR, while TCRdb's copy carries only in-frame clones and drops some. The sample includes around 67,000 clones, about 85% seen only once; the top ten take 1.3%. Regarding the study as a whole: On average, CD8+ T cells had more expanded clones than CD4+.

Patients who had autoimmune disease history or got systemic immunosuppression were left out. The receptor comes from an adult with an advanced solid tumor such as melanoma, head and neck, liver or kidney cancer. Source: CD4+ or CD8+ T cells sorted from blood, taken in a trial of the OX40 agonist ivuxolimab.

CDR3 in DNA: TGTGCCAGCAGTGTGCGGGGAAGTAGCAATCAGCCCCAGCATTTT. Translation: CASSVRGSSNQPQHF. The chain uses TRBV2 and TRBJ1-5; D not resolved. From germline, CDR1 is SNHLY and CDR2 FYNNEI. CDR3 length: 15 residues. V shed 4 bases and J shed 0 bases, with 10 bases lying between them.